This record looks at one T cell receptor (beta chain) sequence and its context. Its specificity is not known. The CDR3 is cut off 3 residues early in the read; its end comes from the germline J gene. CDR3 length equals 15 residues. V lost 3 bases and J lost 4; bases outside the gene matches: 7. CDR1 is DFQATT and CDR2 is SNEGSKA in the germline V gene (reference sequence). Thawed PBMCs were FACS-sorted into unstimulated CD4+CD25+CD127- regulatory T cells, CD4+CD25- non-regulatory cells, CD4 and CD8 cells. Libraries were prepared by immunoSEQ multiplex PCR; TCRdb keeps only in-frame clonotypes and omits some of them. This repertoire includes roughly 48,000 clones. This specimen comes from a study of Tregs in tolerant kidney transplant recipients. Findings and caveats of the study: The most relevant donor-specific Treg TCRbeta repertoire apparently came from expansion with activated donor B cells.

This receptor was identified in a human donor who received a combined kidney and bone marrow transplant. V and J are TRBV20-1 and TRBJ2-7; 12 nucleotides match TRBD2. The specimen comprised CD4+ T cells from blood, sampled before the transplant. The CDR3 here is CSASTSTSGRYEQYF. The CDR3 DNA, read in part, is TGCAGTGCTAGTACGTCCACTAGCGGGAGGTACGAG.